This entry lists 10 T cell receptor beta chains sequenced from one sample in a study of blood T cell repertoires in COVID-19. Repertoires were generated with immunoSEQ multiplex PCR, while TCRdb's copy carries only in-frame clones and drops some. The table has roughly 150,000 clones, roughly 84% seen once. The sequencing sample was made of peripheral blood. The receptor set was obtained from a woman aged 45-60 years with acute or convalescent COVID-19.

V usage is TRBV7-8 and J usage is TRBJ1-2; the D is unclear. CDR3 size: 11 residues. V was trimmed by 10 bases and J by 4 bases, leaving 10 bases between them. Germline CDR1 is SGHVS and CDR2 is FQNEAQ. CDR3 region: CATSTGYGYTF. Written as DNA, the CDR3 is TGTGCCACCTCGACGGGCTATGGCTACACCTTC.

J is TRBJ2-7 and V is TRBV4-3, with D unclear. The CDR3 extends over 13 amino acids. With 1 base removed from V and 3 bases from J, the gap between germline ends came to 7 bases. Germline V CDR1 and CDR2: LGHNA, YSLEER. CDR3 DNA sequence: TGCGCCAGCAGCCAAGTACCCAGCTACGAGCAGTACTTC. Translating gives CASSQVPSYEQYF.

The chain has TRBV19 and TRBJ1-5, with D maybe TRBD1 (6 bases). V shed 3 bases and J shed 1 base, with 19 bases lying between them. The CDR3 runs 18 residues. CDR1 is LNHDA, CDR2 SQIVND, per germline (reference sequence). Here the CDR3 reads CASSISVGGQGSNQPQHF. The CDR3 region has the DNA TGTGCCAGTAGTATTAGCGTCGGGGGGCAGGGAAGCAATCAGCCCCAGCATTTT.

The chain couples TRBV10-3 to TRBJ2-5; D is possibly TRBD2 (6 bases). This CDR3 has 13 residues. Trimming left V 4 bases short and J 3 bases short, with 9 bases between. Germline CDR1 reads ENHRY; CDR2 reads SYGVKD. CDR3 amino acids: CAISARGEETQYF. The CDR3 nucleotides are TGTGCCATCAGTGCCCGCGGGGAAGAGACCCAGTACTTC.

The CDR3 is CASSLRAGTRGVSYEQYF. The CDR3 bases are TGTGCCAGCAGCTTAAGGGCGGGGACTAGGGGTGTATCCTACGAGCAGTACTTC. The genes are TRBV7-2 and TRBJ2-7; 8 bases line up with TRBD2. The length of the CDR3 is 18 residues. CDR1 and CDR2 (germline): SGHTA, FQGNSA. V gave up 2 bases and J gave up 1 base; unmatched junction bases: 13.

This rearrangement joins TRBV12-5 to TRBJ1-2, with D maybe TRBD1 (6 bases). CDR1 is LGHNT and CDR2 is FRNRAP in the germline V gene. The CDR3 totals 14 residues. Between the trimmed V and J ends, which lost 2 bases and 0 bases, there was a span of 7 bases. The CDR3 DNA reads TGTGCTAGTGGTTTGACAGGGTCTAACTATGGCTACACCTTC. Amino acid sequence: CASGLTGSNYGYTF.

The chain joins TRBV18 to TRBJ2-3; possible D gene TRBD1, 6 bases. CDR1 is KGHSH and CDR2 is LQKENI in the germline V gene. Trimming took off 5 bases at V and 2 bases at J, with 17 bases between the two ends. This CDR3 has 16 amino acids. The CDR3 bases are TGTGCCAGCTCATTAGAAACAGGGTCTCTCACAGATACGCAGTATTTT. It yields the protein CASSLETGSLTDTQYF.

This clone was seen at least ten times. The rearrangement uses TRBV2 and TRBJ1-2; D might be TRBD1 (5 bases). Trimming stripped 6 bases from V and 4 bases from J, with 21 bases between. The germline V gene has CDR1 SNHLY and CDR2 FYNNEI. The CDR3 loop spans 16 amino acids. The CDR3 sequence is CASRDRQRGRFYGYTF. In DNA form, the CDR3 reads TGTGCCAGCAGAGATAGACAGCGAGGAAGGTTCTATGGCTACACCTTC.

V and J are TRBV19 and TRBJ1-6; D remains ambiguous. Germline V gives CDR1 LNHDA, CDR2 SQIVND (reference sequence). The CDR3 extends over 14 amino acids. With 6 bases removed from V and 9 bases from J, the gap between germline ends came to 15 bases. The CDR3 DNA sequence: TGTGCCAGTAGCCCGGTAGCGGGTGGTTCACCCCTCCACTTT. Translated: CASSPVAGGSPLHF. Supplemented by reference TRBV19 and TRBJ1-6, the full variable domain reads DGGITQSPKYLFRKEGQNVTLSCEQNLNHDAMYWYRQDPGQGLRLIYYSQIVNDFQKGDIAEGYSVSREKKESFPLTVTSAQKNPTAFYLCASSPVAGGSPLHFGNGTRLTVT.

CDR3 in amino acids: CASSTTLGAREKLFF. The CDR3 DNA follows: TGTGCCAGTAGTACCACGTTGGGGGCTCGTGAAAAACTGTTTTTT. The J gene is TRBJ1-4, the V gene TRBV19; maybe TRBD1 (6 bases). The germline V gene has CDR1 LNHDA and CDR2 SQIVND (reference sequence). This CDR3 has 15 amino acids. Trimming left V 4 bases short and J 7 bases short, with 16 bases between. The whole variable domain, filled in from reference TRBV19 and TRBJ1-4, reads DGGITQSPKYLFRKEGQNVTLSCEQNLNHDAMYWYRQDPGQGLRLIYYSQIVNDFQKGDIAEGYSVSREKKESFPLTVTSAQKNPTAFYLCASSTTLGAREKLFFGSGTQLSVL.